This T cell receptor beta chain was sequenced in a study of OX40 agonist ivuxolimab in advanced cancers. Study-level background: Intravenous ivuxolimab was administered to patients every 2 weeks at 0.01 to 10 mg/kg. Findings and limits, study-wide: At 0.1 to 3.0 mg/kg and by week 6, CD4+ and CD8+ T cells in the blood had expanded clonally. Partial responders receiving 0.1-3.0 mg/kg showed among the lowest clonal expansion.

Using immunoSEQ multiplex PCR, the repertoire was profiled, and TCRdb retains in-frame clones only, with some absent. The table records some 66,000 clones, about 91% of them present only once. Germline assignment: CDR1 SEHNR and CDR2 FQNEAQ (reference sequence). J was trimmed by 3 bases and V by 3 bases; bases with no gene match: 7. The CDR3 loop spans 16 amino acids. As for this clone: Its specificity is unknown.

Material: CD4+ or CD8+ T cells sorted from blood, obtained in a trial of the OX40 agonist ivuxolimab. This clonotype originated in an adult with an advanced solid tumor such as melanoma, head and neck, liver or kidney cancer. This rearrangement joins TRBV7-9 to TRBJ2-3, with 9 nucleotides matching TRBD2. The CDR3 spells CASSFTLAGETDTQYF. For the CDR3, the DNA is TGTGCCAGCAGCTTCACCTTAGCGGGGGAAACAGATACGCAGTATTTT.